This TCR beta chain was recorded in a study of patients and donors after allogeneic stem cell transplantation. TCRdb recomputed calls from the RT-PCR reads with MiXCR, one row per CDR3 protein. Here the sample spans approximately 430,000 distinct CDR3 sequences, under 20% being singletons. V was clipped by 4 bases and J by 1 base, with 13 bases between them. CDR1 LGHDT and CDR2 YNNKEL come from the germline V gene (reference sequence). The CDR3 extends over 15 amino acids. This TCR came from a human donor who was either an allogeneic HSCT recipient or a stem cell or donor lymphocyte infusion donor (not recorded which). It is not recorded whose cells these are; they may come from a transplant donor. This chain uses TRBV3-1 with TRBJ1-1; weak D call: TRBD1 (6 bases). The source material was blood, either unsorted or a sorted T cell fraction (not recorded which). CDR3 loop: CASSPGGRGNTEAFF. CDR3 in DNA: TGTGCCAGCAGCCCCGGGGGGCGGGGGAACACTGAAGCTTTCTTT.